Described below is a single TCR beta chain sequence and its context. Amplification of TCR beta CDR3 regions was performed using RNA transcripts as template. Using the HTBI primer set, a first-round RT-PCR was run on the TCR CDR3. One entry per CDR3 protein, called by TCRdb with MiXCR from the multiplex PCR reads. The sample lists roughly 99,000 distinct CDR3 sequences, 15% to 20% occurring once. The germline CDR1 and CDR2 sequences are SEHNR and FQNEAQ (reference sequence). This CDR3 contains 13 residues. V shed 5 bases and J shed 3 bases, with 7 bases lying between them. This entry is derived from a study of T cells in Graves' hyperthyroidism and ophthalmopathy.

V usage is TRBV7-9 and J usage is TRBJ2-2; D gene ambiguous. The sequence derives from a woman aged 45 to 65 with Graves' hyperthyroidism. The sequenced sample was blood. The CDR3 here is CASSPPDTGELFF. CDR3 DNA: TGTGCCAGCAGCCCCCCGGACACCGGGGAGCTGTTTTTT.